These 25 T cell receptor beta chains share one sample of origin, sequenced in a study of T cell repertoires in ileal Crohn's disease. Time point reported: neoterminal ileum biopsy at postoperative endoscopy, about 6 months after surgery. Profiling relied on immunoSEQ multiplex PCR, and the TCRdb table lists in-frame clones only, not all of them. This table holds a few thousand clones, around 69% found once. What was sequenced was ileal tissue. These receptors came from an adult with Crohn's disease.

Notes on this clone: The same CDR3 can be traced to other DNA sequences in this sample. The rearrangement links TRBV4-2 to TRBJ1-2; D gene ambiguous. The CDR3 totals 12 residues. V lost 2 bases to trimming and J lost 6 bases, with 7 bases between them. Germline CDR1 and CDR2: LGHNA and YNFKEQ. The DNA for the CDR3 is TGTGCCAGCAGCCAAAATCGGGATGGCTACACCTTC. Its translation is CASSQNRDGYTF.

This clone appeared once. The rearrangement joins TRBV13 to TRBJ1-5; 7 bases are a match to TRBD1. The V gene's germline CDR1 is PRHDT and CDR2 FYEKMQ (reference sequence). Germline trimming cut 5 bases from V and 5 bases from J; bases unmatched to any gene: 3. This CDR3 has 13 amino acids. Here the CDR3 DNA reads TGTGCCAGCAGCCGAGACAGGGATCAGCCCCAGCATTTT. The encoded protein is CASSRDRDQPQHF.

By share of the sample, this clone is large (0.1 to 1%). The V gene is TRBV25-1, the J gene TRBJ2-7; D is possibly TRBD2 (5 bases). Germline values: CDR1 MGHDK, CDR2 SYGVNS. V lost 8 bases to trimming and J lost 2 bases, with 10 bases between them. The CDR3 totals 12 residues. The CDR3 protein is CASGSGTYEQYF. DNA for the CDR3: TGTGCCAGCGGGTCGGGGACCTACGAGCAGTACTTC.

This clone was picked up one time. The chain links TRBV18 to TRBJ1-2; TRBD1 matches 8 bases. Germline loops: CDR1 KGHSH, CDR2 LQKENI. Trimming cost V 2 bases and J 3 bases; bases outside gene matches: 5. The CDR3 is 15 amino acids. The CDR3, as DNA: TGTGCCAGCTCACCAAAGGACAGGGCGGACTATGGCTACACCTTC. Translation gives CASSPKDRADYGYTF.

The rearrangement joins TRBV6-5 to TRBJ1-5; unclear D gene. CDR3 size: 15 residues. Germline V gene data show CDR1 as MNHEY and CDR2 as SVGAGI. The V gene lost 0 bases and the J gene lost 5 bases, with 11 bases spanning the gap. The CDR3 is CASSYSFRVDQPQHF. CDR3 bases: TGTGCCAGCAGTTACTCTTTCCGGGTCGATCAGCCCCAGCATTTT.

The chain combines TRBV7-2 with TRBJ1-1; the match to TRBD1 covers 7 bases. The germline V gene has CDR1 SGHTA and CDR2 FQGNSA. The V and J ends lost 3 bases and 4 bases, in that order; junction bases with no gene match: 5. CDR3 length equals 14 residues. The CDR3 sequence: CASSFTGESTEAFF. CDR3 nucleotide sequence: TGTGCCAGCAGCTTTACAGGGGAGTCCACTGAAGCTTTCTTT. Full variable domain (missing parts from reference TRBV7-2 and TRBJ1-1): GAGVSQSPSNKVTEKGKDVELRCDPISGHTALYWYRQSLGQGLEFLIYFQGNSAPDKSGLPSDRFSAERTGGSVSTLTIQRTQQEDSAVYLCASSFTGESTEAFFGQGTRLTVV.

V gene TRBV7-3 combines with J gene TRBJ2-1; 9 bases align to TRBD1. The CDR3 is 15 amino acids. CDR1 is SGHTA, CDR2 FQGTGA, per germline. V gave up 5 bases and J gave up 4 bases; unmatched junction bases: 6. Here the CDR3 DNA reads TGTGCCAGCAGCATAAGGACAGGGGAGTACAATGAGCAGTTCTTC. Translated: CASSIRTGEYNEQFF.

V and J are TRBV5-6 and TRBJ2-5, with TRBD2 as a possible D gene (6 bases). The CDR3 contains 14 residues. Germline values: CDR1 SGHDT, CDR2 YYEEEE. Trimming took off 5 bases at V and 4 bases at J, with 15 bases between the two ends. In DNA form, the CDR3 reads TGTGCCAGCAGTTTGTTCGGAGGGTCAGAGACCCAGTACTTC. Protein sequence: CASSLFGGSETQYF. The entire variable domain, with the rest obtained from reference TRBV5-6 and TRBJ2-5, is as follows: DAGVTQSPTHLIKTRGQQVTLRCSPKSGHDTVSWYQQALGQGPQFIFQYYEEEERQRGNFPDRFSGHQFPNYSSELNVNALLLGDSALYLCASSLFGGSETQYFGPGTRLLVL.

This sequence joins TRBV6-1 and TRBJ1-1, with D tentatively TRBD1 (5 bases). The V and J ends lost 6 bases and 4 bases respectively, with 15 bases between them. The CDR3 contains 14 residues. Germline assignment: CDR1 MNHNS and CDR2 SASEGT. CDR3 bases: TGTGCCAGCAGATTGGGAGGGGCGGGCACTGAAGCTTTCTTT. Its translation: CASRLGGAGTEAFF.

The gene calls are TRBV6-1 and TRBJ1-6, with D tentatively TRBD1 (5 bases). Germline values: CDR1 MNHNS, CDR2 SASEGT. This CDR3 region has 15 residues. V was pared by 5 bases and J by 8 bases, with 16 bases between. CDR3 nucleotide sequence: TGTGCCAGCAGTTTGGGGGTCGCGGGAGATTCACCCCTCCACTTT. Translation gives CASSLGVAGDSPLHF.

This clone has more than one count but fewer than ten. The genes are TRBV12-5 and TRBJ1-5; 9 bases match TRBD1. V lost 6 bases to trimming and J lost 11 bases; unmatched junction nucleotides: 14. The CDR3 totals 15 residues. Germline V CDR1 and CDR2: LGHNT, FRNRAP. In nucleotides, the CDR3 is TGTGCTAGTGGCGTGATGGGGACAGGGAGTATGACCCAGCATTTT. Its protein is CASGVMGTGSMTQHF. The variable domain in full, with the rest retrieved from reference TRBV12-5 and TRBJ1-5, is DARVTQTPRHKVTEMGQEVTMRCQPILGHNTVFWYRQTMMQGLELLAYFRNRAPLDDSGMPKDRFSAEMPDATLATLKIQPSEPRDSAVYFCASGVMGTGSMTQHFGDGTRLSIL.

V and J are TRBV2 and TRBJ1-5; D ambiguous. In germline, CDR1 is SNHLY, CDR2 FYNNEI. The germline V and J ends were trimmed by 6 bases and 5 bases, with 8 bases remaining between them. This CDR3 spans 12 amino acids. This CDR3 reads CASSPEYQPQHF. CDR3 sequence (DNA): TGTGCCAGCAGCCCAGAATATCAGCCCCAGCATTTT.

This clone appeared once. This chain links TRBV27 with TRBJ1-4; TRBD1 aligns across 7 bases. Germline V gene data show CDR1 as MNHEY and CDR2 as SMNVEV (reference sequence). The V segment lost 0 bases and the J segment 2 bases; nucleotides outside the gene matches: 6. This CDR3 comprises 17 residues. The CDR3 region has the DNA TGTGCCAGCAGTTTATCGAGGGGGCGTGGGACTAATGAAAAACTGTTTTTT. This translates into CASSLSRGRGTNEKLFF.

The CDR3 spells CASSQNRDAAFF. In DNA form, the CDR3 reads TGTGCCAGCAGCCAAAACAGGGATGCGGCTTTCTTT. V usage is TRBV4-2 and J usage is TRBJ1-1, with TRBD1 as a possible D gene (6 bases). This CDR3 has 12 residues. Trimming cost V 2 bases and J 11 bases, with 12 bases left between them. The germline V gene has CDR1 LGHNA and CDR2 YNFKEQ.

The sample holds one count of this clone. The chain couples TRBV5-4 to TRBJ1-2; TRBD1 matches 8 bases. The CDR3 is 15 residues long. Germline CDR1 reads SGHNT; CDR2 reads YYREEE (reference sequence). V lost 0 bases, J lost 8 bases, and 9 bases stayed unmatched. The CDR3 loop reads CASSLEVQGAGGYTF. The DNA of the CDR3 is TGTGCCAGCAGCTTGGAGGTGCAGGGGGCAGGGGGCTACACCTTC. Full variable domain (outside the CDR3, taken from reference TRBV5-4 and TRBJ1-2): ETGVTQSPTHLIKTRGQQVTLRCSSQSGHNTVSWYQQALGQGPQFIFQYYREEENGRGNFPPRFSGLQFPNYSSELNVNALELDDSALYLCASSLEVQGAGGYTFGSGTRLTVV.

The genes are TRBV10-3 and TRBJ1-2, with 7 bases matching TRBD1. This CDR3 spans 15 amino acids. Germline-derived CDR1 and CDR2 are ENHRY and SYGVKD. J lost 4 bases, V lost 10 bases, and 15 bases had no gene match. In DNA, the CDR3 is TGTGCCACCGCCCTGGACCCGGGACAGCTCTATGGCTACACCTTC. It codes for CATALDPGQLYGYTF.

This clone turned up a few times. The CDR3 loop is CASSLTLATDTQYF. In nucleotides, the CDR3 is TGTGCCAGCAGCTTAACCCTCGCGACAGATACGCAGTATTTT. The chain links TRBV7-2 to TRBJ2-3, with D unclear. Germline CDR1 and CDR2: SGHTA and FQGNSA. Deletions cut 2 bases from V and 3 bases from J, with 9 bases between. The CDR3 covers 14 residues.

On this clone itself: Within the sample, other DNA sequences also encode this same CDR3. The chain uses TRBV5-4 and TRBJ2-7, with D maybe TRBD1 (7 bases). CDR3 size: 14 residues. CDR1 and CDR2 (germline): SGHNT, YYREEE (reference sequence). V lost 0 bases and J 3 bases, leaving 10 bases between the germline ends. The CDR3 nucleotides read TGTGCCAGCAGCTTGGGACAGGGAGGCTACGAGCAGTACTTC. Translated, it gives CASSLGQGGYEQYF. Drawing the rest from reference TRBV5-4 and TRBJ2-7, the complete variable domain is ETGVTQSPTHLIKTRGQQVTLRCSSQSGHNTVSWYQQALGQGPQFIFQYYREEENGRGNFPPRFSGLQFPNYSSELNVNALELDDSALYLCASSLGQGGYEQYFGPGTRLTVT.

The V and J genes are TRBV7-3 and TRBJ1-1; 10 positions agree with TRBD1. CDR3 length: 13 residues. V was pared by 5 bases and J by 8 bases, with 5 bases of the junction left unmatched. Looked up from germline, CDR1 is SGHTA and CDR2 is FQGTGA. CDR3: CASSVGTGEEAFF. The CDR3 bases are TGTGCCAGCAGCGTCGGGACAGGGGAAGAAGCTTTCTTT.

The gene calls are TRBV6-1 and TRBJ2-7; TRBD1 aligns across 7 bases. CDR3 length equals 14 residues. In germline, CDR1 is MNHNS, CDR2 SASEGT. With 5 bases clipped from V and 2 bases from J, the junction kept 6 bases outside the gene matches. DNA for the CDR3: TGTGCCAGCAGTTTGTGGCAGGGGGCCTACGAGCAGTACTTC. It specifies CASSLWQGAYEQYF.

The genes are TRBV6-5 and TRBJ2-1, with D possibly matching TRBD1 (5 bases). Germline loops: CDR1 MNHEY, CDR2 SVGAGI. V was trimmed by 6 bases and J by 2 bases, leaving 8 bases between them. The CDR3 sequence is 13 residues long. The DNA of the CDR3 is TGTGCCAGCAGGGGCAGGGCCTACAATGAGCAGTTCTTC. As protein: CASRGRAYNEQFF.

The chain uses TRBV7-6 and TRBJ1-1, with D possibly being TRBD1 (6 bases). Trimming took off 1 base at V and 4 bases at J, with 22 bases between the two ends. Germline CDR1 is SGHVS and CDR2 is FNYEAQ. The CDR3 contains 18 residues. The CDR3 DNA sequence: TGTGCCAGCAGCTTAGACTCTAGGGGGGGTGGGTATGGCACTGAAGCTTTCTTT. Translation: CASSLDSRGGGYGTEAFF.

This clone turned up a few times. The CDR3 here is CASSRTLGAYGYTF. In DNA form, the CDR3 reads TGTGCCAGCAGTCGGACCCTGGGGGCATATGGCTACACCTTC. V usage is TRBV6-5 and J usage is TRBJ1-2, with D maybe TRBD1 (6 bases). Trimming removed 5 bases from V and 5 bases from J, with 15 bases in between. Germline V gene lookup returns CDR1 MNHEY and CDR2 SVGAGI. The CDR3 has 14 residues.

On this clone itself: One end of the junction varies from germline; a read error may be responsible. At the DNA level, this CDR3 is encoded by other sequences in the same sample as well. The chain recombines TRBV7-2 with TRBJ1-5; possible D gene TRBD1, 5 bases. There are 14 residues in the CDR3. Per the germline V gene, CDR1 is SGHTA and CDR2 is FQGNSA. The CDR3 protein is CASSLEGRRQPQHF. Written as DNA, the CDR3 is TGTGCCAGCAGTCTCGAGGGGAGGCGGCAGCCCCAACATTTT. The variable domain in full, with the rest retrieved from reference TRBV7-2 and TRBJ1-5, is GAGVSQSPSNKVTEKGKDVELRCDPISGHTALYWYRQSLGQGLEFLIYFQGNSAPDKSGLPSDRFSAERTGGSVSTLTIQRTQQEDSAVYLCASSLEGRRQPQHFGDGTRLSIL.

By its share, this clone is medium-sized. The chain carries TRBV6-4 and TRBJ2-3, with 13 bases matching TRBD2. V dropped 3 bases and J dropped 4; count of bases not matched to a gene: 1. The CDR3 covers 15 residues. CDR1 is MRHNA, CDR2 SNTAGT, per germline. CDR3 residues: CASSEGLAGADTQYF. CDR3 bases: TGTGCCAGCAGTGAAGGACTAGCGGGGGCAGATACGCAGTATTTT.